The 13 T cell receptor beta chains listed next were all sequenced from one sample in a study of blood T cell repertoires in COVID-19. Measured with immunoSEQ multiplex PCR; TCRdb has only the in-frame clones, and not every one. The sample comprises more than 85,000 clones, roughly nine tenths of which are singletons, and approximately 2% rests with the top ten. Specimen: peripheral blood. Receptors were obtained from a man in his fifties with active COVID-19.

This chain uses TRBV4-3 with TRBJ2-7, with 8 bases that match TRBD1. This CDR3 contains 15 residues. Per germline, CDR1 LGHNA and CDR2 YSLEER. V gave up 1 base and J gave up 0 bases; unmatched junction bases: 2. The CDR3: CASSQGQGYSYEQYF. CDR3 in DNA: TGCGCCAGCAGCCAAGGACAGGGGTACTCCTACGAGCAGTACTTC.

CDR3 loop: CASSPVAGGYNEQFF. The CDR3 nucleotides are TGCGCCAGCAGCCCCGTAGCGGGGGGCTACAATGAGCAGTTCTTC. This sequence joins TRBV5-1 and TRBJ2-1; 10 bases agree with TRBD2. This CDR3 spans 15 amino acids. Losses at the gene ends were 4 bases for V and 3 bases for J; bases not matched to a gene: 4. CDR1 is SGHRS, CDR2 YFSETQ, per germline.

The chain is built from TRBV19 and TRBJ2-5, with 8 bases identical to TRBD2. Germline CDR1 LNHDA, CDR2 SQIVND (reference sequence). V shed 5 bases, J shed 0 bases, and the junction held 8 bases outside the gene matches. The CDR3 extends over 16 amino acids. The CDR3 DNA is TGTGCCAGTAGTTATTCCAGCGGGGGCTACCAAGAGACCCAGTACTTC. Amino acid sequence: CASSYSSGGYQETQYF.

The chain combines TRBV3-1 (or the pseudogene TRBV3-2) with TRBJ1-2, with D maybe TRBD1 (5 bases). Between the trimmed V and J ends, which lost 1 base and 4 bases, there was a span of 13 bases. The CDR3 runs 15 residues. Germline V CDR1 and CDR2: LGHDT, YNNKEL (reference sequence). CDR3 residues: CASSQGQLLLYGYTF. The CDR3 bases are TGTGCCAGCAGCCAAGGACAGCTACTTCTCTATGGCTACACCTTC.

V and J are TRBV7-2 and TRBJ2-1; the match to TRBD2 covers 10 bases. Germline CDR1 reads SGHTA; CDR2 reads FQGNSA. V dropped 5 bases and J dropped 7; count of bases not matched to a gene: 5. The CDR3 totals 14 residues. CDR3 DNA sequence: TGTGCCAGCAGCGTGACTAGCGGGTTTAATGAGCAGTTCTTC. Protein sequence: CASSVTSGFNEQFF.

The chain links TRBV7-2 to TRBJ2-5; 8 positions agree with TRBD2. CDR3 length: 16 amino acids. J gave up 1 base and V 0 bases, and 4 bases lay outside the gene matches. Germline assignment: CDR1 SGHTA and CDR2 FQGNSA. The CDR3 DNA sequence: TGTGCCAGCAGCTTAGCTCCGCGGGGGGTCCAAGAGACCCAGTACTTC. Its protein is CASSLAPRGVQETQYF.

This clone has more than one count but fewer than ten. CDR3 sequence reads: CASSKVVESSYNSPLHF. The DNA for the CDR3 is TGTGCCAGTAGTAAAGTGGTCGAGAGCTCCTATAATTCACCCCTCCACTTT. J is TRBJ1-6 and V is TRBV19; D call uncertain. This CDR3 comprises 17 residues. Trimming cost V 4 bases and J 0 bases, with 13 bases left between them. CDR1 and CDR2 (germline): LNHDA, SQIVND (reference sequence). The full variable domain, in which reference TRBV19 and TRBJ1-6 provide the parts outside the CDR3, is DGGITQSPKYLFRKEGQNVTLSCEQNLNHDAMYWYRQDPGQGLRLIYYSQIVNDFQKGDIAEGYSVSREKKESFPLTVTSAQKNPTAFYLCASSKVVESSYNSPLHFGNGTRLTVT.

V and J are TRBV6-5 and TRBJ2-1, with 15 bases matching TRBD2. V was pared by 7 bases and J by 7 bases, with 5 bases of the junction left unmatched. CDR1 MNHEY and CDR2 SVGAGI come from the germline V gene. The CDR3 is 15 amino acids. CDR3 nucleotides: TGTGCCAGCAAGTTGGGACTAGCGGGGGGTAATGAGCAGTTCTTC. This encodes CASKLGLAGGNEQFF.

The chain employs TRBV24-1 and TRBJ2-3; TRBD1 might be the D (6 bases). The germline CDR1 and CDR2 sequences are KGHDR and SFDVKD. V lost 2 bases and J lost 6, with 11 bases in between. The CDR3 contains 14 residues. For the CDR3, the DNA is TGTGCCACCAGTGATTCCGGACAGTCGGATACGCAGTATTTT. It specifies CATSDSGQSDTQYF.

V is TRBV11-3 and J is TRBJ2-7, with D possibly being TRBD2 (5 bases). Deletions cut 5 bases from V and 5 bases from J, with 16 bases between. Germline lookup yields CDR1 SGHNT and CDR2 YENEEA. The CDR3 spans 14 residues. DNA for the CDR3: TGTGCCAGCAGCGGGCCCGGGCCCGGGAACGAGCAGTACTTC. Translated, it gives CASSGPGPGNEQYF.

The chain is built from TRBV4-1 and TRBJ2-3; D unclear. The germline V and J ends were trimmed by 3 bases and 2 bases, with 12 bases remaining between them. CDR1 and CDR2 from the germline V gene are MGHRA and YSYEKL. CDR3 size: 15 residues. CDR3 region: CASSHPTMATDTQYF. In DNA form, the CDR3 reads TGCGCCAGCAGCCACCCAACTATGGCCACAGATACGCAGTATTTT.

V gene TRBV2 combines with J gene TRBJ2-7; TRBD2 agrees at 11 bases. CDR3 size: 16 residues. Germline-derived CDR1 and CDR2 are SNHLY and FYNNEI. The V gene end was trimmed by 7 bases and the J gene end by 2 bases; junction bases not matched to a gene: 10. CDR3 amino acids: CASKLAGGRTPYEQYF. For the CDR3, the DNA is TGTGCCAGCAAGCTAGCGGGGGGCCGAACTCCCTACGAGCAGTACTTC.

The CDR3 spells CASRLAGVPQYF. In DNA form, the CDR3 reads TGTGCCAGCAGACTAGCGGGGGTCCCGCAGTATTTT. This sequence joins TRBV7-2 and TRBJ2-3; TRBD2 aligns across 11 bases. V trimming: 6 bases; J trimming: 10 bases; junction bases outside the gene matches: 3. The CDR3 contains 12 residues. In germline, CDR1 is SGHTA, CDR2 FQGNSA.